The sample holds a few counts of the clone carrying this T cell receptor (beta chain). Its antigen is not identified. The sample belongs to a study of OX40 agonist ivuxolimab in advanced cancers. The overall study: Patients in dose escalation had liver, melanoma, kidney or head and neck cancers. Participants, 82.7% male, averaged roughly 60 years of age, ranging from about 23 to 90. Three partial responders included one hepatocellular carcinoma patient and two cutaneous melanoma patients. Study-wide findings and caveats: Averaging showed that CD8+ T cells had more expanded clones than CD4+ did.

Profiled with immunoSEQ multiplex PCR; TCRdb holds only in-frame clones, not every one. The sample shows roughly 50,000 clones, 77% of them seen only once. The CDR3 loop spans 16 amino acids. V was shortened by 0 bases and J by 7 bases, with 15 bases between the two germline ends. The germline V gene encodes CDR1 KGHSH and CDR2 LQKENI. The TCR comes from an adult with an advanced solid tumor such as melanoma, head and neck, liver or kidney cancer. This sample comprised CD4+ or CD8+ T cells sorted from blood, obtained in a trial of the OX40 agonist ivuxolimab. The rearrangement links TRBV18 to TRBJ2-2; no reliable D call. The CDR3 is CASSPPISSTGGELFF. CDR3 coding DNA: TGTGCCAGCTCACCACCGATTAGTAGTACCGGCGGGGAGCTGTTTTTT.